Listed below are T cell receptor beta chains from one sample, sequenced in a study of Graves' ophthalmopathy and Graves' hyperthyroidism. TCRdb fed the multiplex PCR reads into MiXCR, producing one record per CDR3 protein. The sample shows over a million distinct CDR3 sequences, about 40% of them seen only once. The specimen was peripheral blood or thyroid tissue (not recorded which). Receptors originate from an adult man with Graves' hyperthyroidism. Each CDR3 is given with its conserved first and last residue. D genes are given only for firm matches. The size field is filled for only some rows; it gives once, few, many or a size class.

d_call	clone_size	v_call	j_call	cdr3_aa	cdr3_nt
TRBD1	-	TRBV10-3	TRBJ1-5	CASSEAGQGRQPQHF	TGTGCCAGCAGTGAAGCTGGACAGGGAAGGCAGCCCCAGCATTTT
TRBD1	many	TRBV5-1	TRBJ2-7	CASSRSPGQPYEQYF	TGCGCCAGCAGCCGCTCCCCGGGACAGCCCTACGAGCAGTACTTC
TRBD1	-	TRBV2	TRBJ2-2	CASRTLRDRRTGELFF	TGTGCCAGCAGAACCCTCCGGGACAGGAGAACCGGGGAGCTGTTTTTT
-	many	TRBV20-1	TRBJ1-5	CSARTDSNQPQHF	TGCAGTGCTAGGACAGATAGCAATCAGCCCCAGCATTTT
-	few	TRBV3-1	TRBJ2-7	CASSQEGTRFTEQYF	TGTGCCAGCAGCCAAGAGGGCACCAGATTCACCGAGCAGTACTTC
-	few	TRBV12-3/TRBV12-4	TRBJ1-6	CASSPGPSNNSPLHF	TGTGCCAGCAGTCCAGGGCCTAGTAATAATTCACCCCTCCACTTT
-	many	TRBV7-9	TRBJ1-5	CASSPLFQPQHF	TGTGCCAGCAGCCCGCTTTTTCAGCCCCAGCATTTT
-	-	TRBV10-2	TRBJ2-7	CASRKPGTHPGYEQYF	TGTGCCAGCAGAAAACCCGGGACTCACCCAGGGTACGAGCAGTACTTC
-	-	TRBV4-3	TRBJ1-1	CASSPSPAGGEAFF	TGCGCCAGCAGCCCATCGCCGGCGGGGGGTGAAGCTTTCTTT
-	many	TRBV7-2	TRBJ2-2	CASSLGEGRELFF	TGTGCCAGCAGCTTGGGGGAAGGCCGGGAGCTGTTTTTT
-	-	TRBV5-1	TRBJ2-5	CASRHHRGGYQETQYF	TGCGCCAGCAGACACCACAGGGGGGGCTACCAAGAGACCCAGTACTTC
-	-	TRBV11-2	TRBJ2-7	CASILGSGDTYEQYF	TGTGCCAGCATCTTAGGATCCGGGGACACCTACGAGCAGTACTTC
-	-	TRBV14	TRBJ2-7	CASSPPSQGGHEQYF	TGTGCCAGCTCACCACCATCCCAGGGGGGCCACGAGCAGTACTTC
TRBD1	few	TRBV20-1	TRBJ2-7	CSARGGQYYEQYF	TGCAGTGCTAGAGGGGGACAGTACTACGAGCAGTACTTC
-	many	TRBV25-1	TRBJ2-5	CASSEMRVSETQYF	TGTGCCAGCAGTGAAATGAGGGTCTCAGAGACCCAGTACTTC
TRBD1	-	TRBV29-1	TRBJ1-1	CSVWTGTNTEAFF	TGCAGCGTATGGACAGGGACGAACACTGAAGCTTTCTTT
TRBD1	few	TRBV6-5	TRBJ2-7	CASSWDSDPSYEQYF	TGTGCCAGCAGTTGGGACAGCGACCCGTCCTACGAGCAGTACTTC
-	-	TRBV3-1	TRBJ1-3	CASSQDLMPGNTIYF	TGTGCCAGCAGCCAAGATTTAATGCCTGGAAACACCATATATTTT
-	many	TRBV2	TRBJ2-6	CASSEILQHSGANVLTF	TGTGCCAGCAGTGAAATTTTACAGCACTCTGGGGCCAACGTCCTGACTTTC
TRBD1	-	TRBV20-1	TRBJ2-5	CSARKTGSTKTQYF	TGCAGTGCTAGAAAGACAGGGAGTACGAAGACCCAGTACTTC
-	few	TRBV10-3	TRBJ2-7	CAIKLDRYSYEQYF	TGTGCCATTAAACTCGACCGTTACTCCTACGAGCAGTACTTC
-	few	TRBV5-1	TRBJ1-1	CASSSWGTNTEAFF	TGCGCCAGCAGCTCATGGGGTACTAACACTGAAGCTTTCTTT
TRBD1	-	TRBV9	TRBJ2-6	CASRRSGGNVLTF	TGTGCCAGCAGACGCTCAGGGGGCAACGTCCTGACTTTC
-	few	TRBV14	TRBJ2-2	CASSVLSPPTGELFF	TGTGCCAGCAGTGTATTGAGCCCCCCCACCGGGGAGCTGTTTTTT
TRBD1	-	TRBV5-1	TRBJ1-2	CASSMIDRGHGYTF	TGCGCCAGCAGCATGATAGACAGGGGCCATGGCTACACCTTC
TRBD2	-	TRBV7-2	TRBJ2-7	CASSPYSGRFDEQYF	TGTGCCAGCAGCCCTTATAGCGGGAGATTCGACGAGCAGTACTTC
TRBD1	many	TRBV25-1	TRBJ1-5	CASSETGFQPQHF	TGTGCCAGCAGTGAGACAGGGTTCCAGCCCCAGCATTTT
-	-	TRBV6-5	TRBJ1-5	CASSYPDGADCQPQHF	TGTGCCAGCAGTTACCCCGACGGGGCGGATTGTCAGCCCCAGCATTTT
-	many	TRBV10-2	TRBJ2-5	CASSAGLQETQYF	TGTGCCAGCAGCGCGGGACTTCAAGAGACCCAGTACTTC
-	many	TRBV20-1	TRBJ2-7	CSARGDRISYEQYF	TGCAGTGCTAGAGGCGACAGGATCTCCTACGAGCAGTACTTC
TRBD1	many	TRBV29-1	TRBJ1-1	CSAWTGGVNTEAFF	TGCAGCGCTTGGACAGGGGGGGTGAACACTGAAGCTTTCTTT
-	many	TRBV5-8	TRBJ2-7	CASSLSLTDPDEQYF	TGTGCCAGCAGCTTGTCCCTAACTGACCCAGACGAGCAGTACTTC
-	few	TRBV29-1	TRBJ2-5	CSASRATGIEETQYF	TGCAGCGCATCGCGAGCAACCGGTATAGAAGAGACCCAGTACTTC
-	-	TRBV15	TRBJ2-7	CATSNRYEQYF	TGTGCCACCAGCAACCGCTACGAGCAGTACTTC
TRBD1	many	TRBV9	TRBJ2-7	CASSHMWDRAYEQYF	TGTGCCAGCAGCCATATGTGGGACAGGGCCTACGAGCAGTACTTC
-	many	TRBV19	TRBJ1-1	CATLTKERRGAEAFF	TGTGCCACCCTAACGAAGGAGAGAAGGGGGGCTGAAGCTTTCTTT
-	-	TRBV7-9	TRBJ2-5	CASSLDRAGEETQYF	TGTGCCAGCAGCTTAGACAGGGCGGGGGAAGAGACCCAGTACTTC
-	many	TRBV29-1	TRBJ1-2	CSVARMDTNYGYTF	TGCAGCGTCGCCAGGATGGACACGAACTATGGCTACACCTTC
-	-	TRBV12-3/TRBV12-4	TRBJ1-5	CASSLVFSNQPQHF	TGTGCCAGCAGTTTAGTCTTTAGCAATCAGCCCCAGCATTTT
-	few	TRBV7-2	TRBJ1-6	CASSVAGGGSPLHF	TGTGCCAGCAGCGTCGCGGGGGGCGGTTCACCCCTCCACTTT
TRBD1	many	TRBV19	TRBJ1-5	CASSSPLTGQQPQHF	TGTGCCAGTAGTTCGCCACTGACAGGGCAACAGCCCCAGCATTTT
TRBD1	many	TRBV12-3/TRBV12-4	TRBJ2-5	CASRGTGVRETQYF	TGTGCCAGCAGGGGGACAGGGGTTCGTGAGACCCAGTACTTC
-	-	TRBV19	TRBJ2-7	CASQGKSWEQYF	TGTGCCAGCCAGGGAAAATCCTGGGAGCAGTACTTC
TRBD1	many	TRBV7-6	TRBJ1-5	CASSRQGDNQPQHF	TGTGCCAGCAGCCGACAGGGTGACAATCAGCCCCAGCATTTT
-	-	TRBV25-1	TRBJ2-7	CASINARVSYEQYF	TGTGCCAGCATCAATGCCCGGGTCTCCTACGAGCAGTACTTC
-	-	TRBV6-5	TRBJ1-4	CASSDLQENEKLFF	TGTGCCAGCAGTGATTTACAGGAAAATGAAAAACTGTTTTTT
TRBD2	once	TRBV15	TRBJ2-7	CATSGGTSGGYEQYF	TGTGCCACCAGCGGCGGGACTAGCGGGGGCTACGAGCAGTACTTC
TRBD1	once	TRBV10-3	TRBJ1-1	CATKRQGNTEAFF	TGTGCCACCAAAAGACAGGGAAACACTGAAGCTTTCTTT
TRBD1	few	TRBV5-8	TRBJ2-7	CASILARGRNEQYF	TGTGCCAGCATCCTGGCCAGGGGGCGCAACGAGCAGTACTTC
-	few	TRBV6-5	TRBJ1-5	CASKLYDSINQPQHF	TGTGCCAGCAAGCTCTACGACAGCATAAATCAGCCCCAGCATTTT